This entry lists 21 T cell receptor beta chains sequenced from one sample in a study of T cell repertoires in cytomegalovirus infection. MiXCR, run by TCRdb on the reads, gives a single entry per CDR3 protein. The sample records roughly 230,000 distinct CDR3 sequences, approximately 22% being singletons. Sequenced input: CD8+ T cells from PBMCs. Every receptor here comes from a human donor in good health (CMV status not recorded). Some clones in this sample may be carry-over from other donors' samples.

As to this clonotype: One end of the junction fails to match germline, which may point to a read error. The rearrangement uses TRBV7-3 and TRBJ2-2; D unresolved. The CDR3 length is 12 residues. The germline V gene has CDR1 SGHTA and CDR2 FQGTGA. In DNA, the CDR3 is TGTGCCAGCAGCTTTAACAACGGGGAGCTGTTTTTT. Residues: CASSFNNGELFF.

The chain has TRBV12-3 or TRBV12-4 and TRBJ1-1, with D hard to call. Trimming shortened V by 1 base and J by 7 bases, and 7 bases separated the two germline ends. CDR3 length equals 12 residues. The CDR3 coding sequence is TGTGCCAGCAGTTTAGGGGGTCATGAAGCTTTCTTT. Residues: CASSLGGHEAFF.

The sample holds a few counts of this clonotype. CDR3 loop: CASSPWGGTHGSYEQYF. DNA of the CDR3: TGTGCCAGCAGCCCATGGGGCGGGACTCATGGATCCTACGAGCAGTACTTC. This chain connects TRBV28 to TRBJ2-7; a possible D gene is TRBD2 (6 bases). CDR3 length: 17 amino acids. In germline, CDR1 is MDHEN, CDR2 SYDVKM. Trimming removed 6 bases from V and 1 base from J, with 22 bases in between.

At least ten counts were recorded for this clonotype. The chain recombines TRBV7-8 with TRBJ1-2; 7 positions match TRBD1. The CDR3 runs to 14 residues. Germline V CDR1 and CDR2: SGHVS, FQNEAQ. The junction had 4 bases not matched to a gene; V was cut back by 1 base and J by 5 bases. CDR3 nucleotides: TGTGCCAGCAGCTTAGGGGAGGGGGCATATGGCTACACCTTC. Protein sequence: CASSLGEGAYGYTF.

This chain connects TRBV28 to TRBJ1-5; 9 nucleotides align to TRBD1. The CDR3 sequence is 13 residues long. After removal of 10 bases from V and 7 bases from J, the junction contained 8 bases not matched to a gene. CDR1 is MDHEN and CDR2 is SYDVKM in the germline V gene. The CDR3 protein is CATNRGQGQPQHF. The CDR3 DNA reads as TGTGCCACCAACCGGGGACAGGGCCAGCCCCAGCATTTT.

This clonotype has only a few counts. The chain carries TRBV7-9 and TRBJ2-7, with 9 bases fitting TRBD1. This CDR3 is built from 14 residues. The V segment lost 5 bases and the J segment 5 bases; nucleotides outside the gene matches: 7. Germline lookup yields CDR1 SEHNR and CDR2 FQNEAQ (reference sequence). The CDR3 region is CASSPRDRADEQYF. CDR3 nucleotide sequence: TGTGCCAGCAGCCCGAGGGACAGGGCTGACGAGCAGTACTTC.

The rearrangement uses TRBV12-3 or TRBV12-4 and TRBJ2-7; the D gene could be TRBD1 or TRBD2 (7 bases each). The CDR3 spans 16 residues. Trimming took 5 bases from V and 1 from J, leaving 18 bases between them. The CDR3 nucleotides read TGTGCCAGCAGTGTCCAGGGGGGGGGCACGTCCTACGAGCAGTACTTC. Translating gives CASSVQGGGTSYEQYF.

This clonotype came up a few times. The rearrangement links TRBV4-1 to TRBJ1-4, with a weak D call TRBD1 (6 bases). CDR3 size: 14 residues. Germline V gene sequence: CDR1 MGHRA, CDR2 YSYEKL. Trimming shortened V by 0 bases and J by 8 bases, and 10 bases separated the two germline ends. CDR3 sequence (DNA): TGCGCCAGCAGCCAAGAGACAGGTTGGGAAAAACTGTTTTTT. It is translated as CASSQETGWEKLFF.

This clonotype turned up a few times. The J gene is TRBJ2-1, the V gene TRBV20-1, with D possibly being TRBD2 (5 bases). V was clipped by 6 bases and J by 3 bases, with 15 bases between them. In germline, CDR1 is DFQATT, CDR2 SNEGSKA (reference sequence). The CDR3 has 14 amino acids. CDR3 protein: CSARPTRFYNEQFF. The CDR3 DNA is TGCAGTGCCCGCCCTACTAGATTCTACAATGAGCAGTTCTTC.

The chain couples TRBV6-5 to TRBJ2-5; the match to TRBD2 covers 11 bases. Trimming removed 6 bases from V and 5 bases from J; junction bases left unmatched: 8. This CDR3 has 15 residues. CDR1 is MNHEY, CDR2 SVGAGI, per germline. In DNA, the CDR3 is TGTGCCAGCAGCTCCGGACTAGCGGGTCACGAGACCCAGTACTTC. As protein: CASSSGLAGHETQYF.

V and J are TRBV20-1 and TRBJ2-3, with a tentative D call TRBD1 (6 bases). Germline values: CDR1 DFQATT, CDR2 SNEGSKA (reference sequence). The V end was cut by 0 bases, the J end by 2 bases, with 15 bases between. The CDR3 loop spans 16 amino acids. The CDR3 DNA sequence: TGCAGTGCTAGAGACCCTGAGGGGGAATCCACAGATACGCAGTATTTT. Its translation is CSARDPEGESTDTQYF.

This sequence joins TRBV11-2 and TRBJ2-7, with a weak D call TRBD2 (7 bases). The CDR3 is 14 amino acids. Trimming pared 3 bases from V and 5 bases from J, leaving 14 bases between. Germline CDR1 is SGHAT and CDR2 is FQNNGV. The CDR3 here is CASSFGGRLNEQYF. For the CDR3, the DNA is TGTGCCAGCAGCTTCGGGGGGCGCTTAAACGAGCAGTACTTC.

This chain joins TRBV7-2 and TRBJ2-7, with 15 bases lining up with TRBD2. The CDR3 extends over 17 amino acids. The ends lost 5 bases at V and 0 bases at J; junction bases unmatched: 5. Looked up from germline, CDR1 is SGHTA and CDR2 is FQGNSA. This chain's CDR3 is CASSPGLAGGLSYEQYF. The DNA for the CDR3 is TGTGCCAGCAGCCCGGGACTAGCGGGGGGCCTCTCCTACGAGCAGTACTTC.

The chain combines TRBV7-9 with TRBJ2-3; D is unclear. The germline V and J ends were trimmed by 5 bases and 3 bases, with 21 bases remaining between them. There are 17 residues in the CDR3. Germline V gene lookup returns CDR1 SEHNR and CDR2 FQNEAQ (reference sequence). The CDR3 region is CASSPGPAHPPTDTQYF. DNA of the CDR3: TGTGCCAGCAGCCCCGGCCCGGCGCATCCTCCTACAGATACGCAGTATTTT.

In this sample, this clonotype turned up a few times. The V gene is TRBV6-4, the J gene TRBJ2-1, with 9 bases lining up with TRBD1. The CDR3 runs to 15 residues. Germline assignment: CDR1 MRHNA and CDR2 SNTAGT. J gave up 8 bases and V 3 bases, and 8 bases lay outside the gene matches. CDR3 bases: TGTGCCAGCAGTGAATCGGGACAGGGTCTCTATGAGCAGTTCTTC. Translating gives CASSESGQGLYEQFF.

In its sample, this clonotype was seen a few times. The CDR3 is CASSEGQGNEQPQHF. The CDR3 DNA sequence: TGTGCCAGCAGCGAGGGACAGGGGAACGAGCAGCCCCAGCATTTT. The chain uses TRBV11-1 and TRBJ1-5; TRBD1 agrees at 10 bases. The CDR3 is 15 residues long. Germline lookup yields CDR1 SGHAT and CDR2 FQDESV (reference sequence). Losses at the gene ends were 5 bases for V and 7 bases for J; bases not matched to a gene: 8.

This clonotype was recorded many times. The chain has TRBV5-6 and TRBJ2-2; D unresolved. The germline V gene encodes CDR1 SGHDT and CDR2 YYEEEE. The CDR3 spans 15 residues. Trimming took 4 bases from V and 0 from J, leaving 10 bases between them. The CDR3 DNA is TGTGCCAGCAGCCTGTACCTTGCGAACACCGGGGAGCTGTTTTTT. Amino acid sequence: CASSLYLANTGELFF.

The gene calls are TRBV19 and TRBJ2-1; TRBD1 might be the D (6 bases). The CDR3 is made up of 15 amino acids. V lost 3 bases and J lost 5, with 14 bases in between. The germline gives CDR1 LNHDA, CDR2 SQIVND (reference sequence). CDR3 region: CASSIWVRGHNEQFF. The CDR3 DNA is TGTGCCAGTAGTATTTGGGTCAGGGGCCACAATGAGCAGTTCTTC.

This sequence joins TRBV15 and TRBJ2-7; possible D gene TRBD1, 6 bases. CDR1 and CDR2 from the germline V gene are LNHNV and YYDKDF (reference sequence). Trimming left V 0 bases short and J 7 bases short, with 10 bases between. The CDR3 runs 13 residues. The CDR3 loop is CATSRDARGEQYF. For the CDR3, the DNA is TGTGCCACCAGCAGAGACGCGAGGGGGGAGCAGTACTTC.

This sequence joins TRBV15 and TRBJ2-7, with D hard to call. This CDR3 has 14 amino acids. Trimming took 0 bases from V and 1 from J, leaving 7 bases between them. Germline CDR1 and CDR2: LNHNV and YYDKDF (reference sequence). The CDR3 spells CATSRDFSSYEQYF. The CDR3 DNA sequence: TGTGCCACCAGCAGAGATTTTAGTTCCTACGAGCAGTACTTC.

V is TRBV6-5 and J is TRBJ1-1; TRBD1 might be the D (5 bases). Germline CDR1 and CDR2: MNHEY and SVGAGI. The germline V and J ends were trimmed by 6 bases and 3 bases, with 20 bases remaining between them. The CDR3 is made up of 16 amino acids. CDR3 protein: CASSFTQVWGDTEAFF. The CDR3 nucleotides are TGTGCCAGCAGCTTCACACAGGTATGGGGAGACACTGAAGCTTTCTTT.